This entry describes one T cell receptor (beta chain). Antigen: not known. This sample was included in a study of T cells after yellow fever vaccination. A process of 5'RACE template switching, which added a universal primer site and UMIs, was used to make TCR cDNA. TCRdb re-analysed the 5' RACE reads in MiXCR, keeping a single row per CDR3 protein. Found here are about 220,000 distinct CDR3 sequences, more than 3% of them singletons; the top ten hold roughly 3.2%. CDR3 length: 17 residues. The ends were cut back, 1 base at V and 0 bases at J, with 16 bases in the middle. Germline loops: CDR1 DFQATT, CDR2 SNEGSKA (reference sequence). The study's findings and limits: Reappearing after the booster were most of the clones from primary vaccination (around 95% CD4, around 88% CD8). The bulk population could contribute abundant contaminating clonotypes to FACS-sorted repertoires. Clonotypes found in both CD4 and CD8 compartments made up a small share.

Specimen: CD4+ T cells sorted from PBMCs, collected 10 days after the yellow fever booster vaccination. This sequence originates from a man younger than 35 who received the YFV17D yellow fever vaccine. The J gene is TRBJ1-5, the V gene TRBV20-1, with TRBD1 as a possible D gene (6 bases). The DNA of the CDR3 is TGCAGTGCTAGAGGAGGGGGGGGGACGAATAGCAATCAGCCCCAGCATTTT. Translated: CSARGGGGTNSNQPQHF.